This is a list of T cell receptor beta chains from one sample in a study of neurological immune-mediated disorders. TCRdb re-derived calls from the 5' RACE reads in MiXCR, one entry per CDR3 protein. The data show around 35,000 distinct CDR3 sequences, approximately 1.5% seen once. Sequenced input: PBMCs. These receptors all come from a woman in her twenties or thirties with multiple sclerosis. Both conserved end residues are part of each CDR3. D genes are given only for firm matches. Size is stated for part of the rows, as once, few or many counts, or as a class when the clone is expanded.

d_gene: TRBD2
v_gene: TRBV12-3/TRBV12-4
j_gene: TRBJ2-5
abundance: many
CDR3nt: TGTGCCAGCACCTTACTAGCGGGGGAGACCCAGTACTTC
CDR3aa: CASTLLAGETQYF

d_gene: .
v_gene: TRBV6-5
j_gene: TRBJ1-5
abundance: many
CDR3nt: TGTGCCAGCAGTTACGGGTCGGGGAATCAGCCCCAGCATTTT
CDR3aa: CASSYGSGNQPQHF

d_gene: TRBD1
v_gene: TRBV5-1
j_gene: TRBJ1-2
abundance: medium-sized
CDR3nt: TGCGCCAGCAGTCGGGGACAGGGGGCGAAGGGCTACACCTTC
CDR3aa: CASSRGQGAKGYTF

d_gene: TRBD1
v_gene: TRBV5-1
j_gene: TRBJ1-6
abundance: many
CDR3nt: TGCGCCAGCAGCTTGTCGACAGGGGTGGGTTCACCCCTCCACTTT
CDR3aa: CASSLSTGVGSPLHF

d_gene: .
v_gene: TRBV5-1
j_gene: TRBJ1-2
abundance: medium-sized
CDR3nt: TGCGCCAGCGGTGGGGCGAACTATGGCTACACCTTC
CDR3aa: CASGGANYGYTF

d_gene: .
v_gene: TRBV7-3
j_gene: TRBJ1-3
abundance: many
CDR3nt: TGTGCCAGCTCGCCCGGGAACGGAAACACCATATATTTT
CDR3aa: CASSPGNGNTIYF

d_gene: .
v_gene: TRBV20-1
j_gene: TRBJ1-5
abundance: many
CDR3nt: TGCAGTGCTAGACAGTCAGTGGGTCAGCCCCAGCATTTT
CDR3aa: CSARQSVGQPQHF

d_gene: TRBD1
v_gene: TRBV20-1
j_gene: TRBJ1-2
abundance: .
CDR3nt: TGCAGTGCTAGGACAGGGTCAAACTATGGCTACACCTTC
CDR3aa: CSARTGSNYGYTF

d_gene: .
v_gene: TRBV18
j_gene: TRBJ2-5
abundance: many
CDR3nt: TGTGCCAGCTCCAAGGGAGCGGGAGAGACCCAGTACTTC
CDR3aa: CASSKGAGETQYF

d_gene: TRBD1
v_gene: TRBV4-3
j_gene: TRBJ2-3
abundance: many
CDR3nt: TGCGCCAGCAGCCAGGACAGGGGGCTTGGCACAGATACGCAGTATTTT
CDR3aa: CASSQDRGLGTDTQYF

d_gene: .
v_gene: TRBV28
j_gene: TRBJ2-6
abundance: many
CDR3nt: TGTGCCAGCCGGAGCTCTGGGGCCAACGTCCTGACTTTC
CDR3aa: CASRSSGANVLTF

d_gene: TRBD1
v_gene: TRBV7-8
j_gene: TRBJ1-1
abundance: many
CDR3nt: TGTGCCAGCAGCTTCGGGACAGGGGGGACTGAAGCTTTCTTT
CDR3aa: CASSFGTGGTEAFF

d_gene: .
v_gene: TRBV10-3
j_gene: TRBJ2-7
abundance: many
CDR3nt: TGTGCCATCGGTGAACGCCACGAGCAGTACTTC
CDR3aa: CAIGERHEQYF

d_gene: .
v_gene: TRBV5-5
j_gene: TRBJ2-7
abundance: many
CDR3nt: TGTGCCAGCAGCTTCGGACAGATAGGAGCCTACGAGCAGTACTTC
CDR3aa: CASSFGQIGAYEQYF

d_gene: TRBD2
v_gene: TRBV7-2
j_gene: TRBJ2-5
abundance: many
CDR3nt: TGTGCCAGCAGCTTAACGTCCGGACTAGAGACAGAGACCCAGTACTTC
CDR3aa: CASSLTSGLETETQYF

d_gene: TRBD1
v_gene: TRBV27
j_gene: TRBJ1-1
abundance: many
CDR3nt: TGTGCCAGCAGTTTTGGGACAGGGGCCTTGAACACTGAAGCTTTCTTT
CDR3aa: CASSFGTGALNTEAFF

d_gene: .
v_gene: TRBV12-3/TRBV12-4
j_gene: TRBJ1-2
abundance: few
CDR3nt: TGTGCCGGCCGAGAGCAGGGAGGTGGCTACACCTTC
CDR3aa: CAGREQGGGYTF

d_gene: TRBD2
v_gene: TRBV6-4
j_gene: TRBJ2-1
abundance: many
CDR3nt: TGTGCCAGCACTACTAGCGGGGCCGGTGGCAATGAGCAGTTCTTC
CDR3aa: CASTTSGAGGNEQFF

d_gene: .
v_gene: TRBV5-8
j_gene: TRBJ2-5
abundance: many
CDR3nt: TGTGCCAGCAGCGGGGGCATTGGGTGGGGAGAGACCCAGTACTTC
CDR3aa: CASSGGIGWGETQYF

d_gene: .
v_gene: TRBV15
j_gene: TRBJ1-5
abundance: many
CDR3nt: TGTGCCACCAGCAGAGGGGAGGGGAATCAGCCCCAGCATTTT
CDR3aa: CATSRGEGNQPQHF